Described below is a single TCR beta chain sequence and its context. Assay: immunoSEQ multiplex PCR; the TCRdb copy retains only in-frame clones and omits some. The sample holds some 150,000 clones; around 92% are singletons and the top ten take around 4%. The sample belongs to a study of T cell responses to AZD1222 COVID-19 vaccine. The source was peripheral blood, collected on day 0 of MenACWY control vaccination. This clonotype originated in an adult in good health.

CDR3 nucleotide sequence: TGTGCCAGCAGCTTGGGACAGAGTAATGAAAAACTGTTTTTT. It specifies CASSLGQSNEKLFF. The chain joins TRBV13 to TRBJ1-4; TRBD1 matches at 7 bases. This CDR3 is 14 amino acids long. The V segment lost 3 bases and the J segment 4 bases; nucleotides outside the gene matches: 2. Germline loops: CDR1 PRHDT, CDR2 FYEKMQ (reference sequence). Combining the CDR3 with reference TRBV13 and TRBJ1-4 gives the whole variable domain AAGVIQSPRHLIKEKRETATLKCYPIPRHDTVYWYQQGPGQDPQFLISFYEKMQSDKGSIPDRFSAQQFSDYHSELNMSSLELGDSALYFCASSLGQSNEKLFFGSGTQLSVL.